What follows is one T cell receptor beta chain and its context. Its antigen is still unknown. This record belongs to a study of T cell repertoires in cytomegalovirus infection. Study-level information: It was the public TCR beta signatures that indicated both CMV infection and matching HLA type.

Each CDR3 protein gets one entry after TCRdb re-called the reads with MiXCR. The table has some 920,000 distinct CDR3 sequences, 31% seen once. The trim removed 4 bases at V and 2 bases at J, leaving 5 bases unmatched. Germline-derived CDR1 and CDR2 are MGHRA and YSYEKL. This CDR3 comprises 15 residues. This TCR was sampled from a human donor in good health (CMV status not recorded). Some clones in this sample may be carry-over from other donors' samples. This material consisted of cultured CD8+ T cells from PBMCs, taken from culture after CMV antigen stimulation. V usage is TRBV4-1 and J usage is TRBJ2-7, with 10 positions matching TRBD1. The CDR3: CASSPIGQGAYEQYF. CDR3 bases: TGCGCCAGCAGCCCTATCGGACAGGGGGCCTACGAGCAGTACTTC.